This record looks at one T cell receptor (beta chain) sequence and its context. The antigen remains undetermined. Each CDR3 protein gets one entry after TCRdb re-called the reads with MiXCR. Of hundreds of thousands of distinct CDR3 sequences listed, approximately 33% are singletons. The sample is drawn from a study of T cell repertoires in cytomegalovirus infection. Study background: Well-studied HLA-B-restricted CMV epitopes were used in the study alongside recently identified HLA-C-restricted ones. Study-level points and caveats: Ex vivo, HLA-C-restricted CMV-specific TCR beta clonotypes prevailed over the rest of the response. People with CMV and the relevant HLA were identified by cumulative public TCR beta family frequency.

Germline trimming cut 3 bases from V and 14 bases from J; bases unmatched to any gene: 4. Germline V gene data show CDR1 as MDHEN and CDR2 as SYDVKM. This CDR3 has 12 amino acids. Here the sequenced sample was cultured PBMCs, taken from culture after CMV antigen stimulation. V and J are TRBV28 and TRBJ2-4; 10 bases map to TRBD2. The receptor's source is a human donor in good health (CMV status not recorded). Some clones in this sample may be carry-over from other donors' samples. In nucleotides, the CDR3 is TGTGCCAGCAGTTTTACCGGGACTAGCGAGTACTTC. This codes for CASSFTGTSEYF.